This record looks at one T cell receptor (beta chain) sequence and its context. Its antigen is unknown. The PCR had 60 Vbeta and 13 Jbeta primers. Some clones are missing from TCRdb's copy, which holds only in-frame ones; the method was immunoSEQ multiplex PCR. Counted here are approximately 150,000 clones, about three fifths occurring once; the ten biggest clones make up around 2%. This sample is drawn from a study of cytomegalovirus exposure and HLA in healthy donors. Healthy bone marrow donors supplied every sample. Broader study findings: Immune exposure data for these donors was limited to CMV serostatus. Another analysis was done later, and it associated approximately 17,000 TCR beta sequences with HLA alleles at 0.05 false discovery rate. In a later analysis, DRB1 alleles had the most associated TCRs; HLA-C alleles the fewest.

This receptor was taken from a male donor in good health and CMV-seronegative. Material: PBMCs.

CDR3 DNA: TGCGCCAGCAGCCAACCGGGACAGCTGCTGAACACTGAAGCTTTCTTT. Translating gives CASSQPGQLLNTEAFF. The chain is built from TRBV4-1 and TRBJ1-1; 7 bases match TRBD1. The CDR3 has 16 residues. CDR1 MGHRA and CDR2 YSYEKL come from the germline V gene. The ends lost 2 bases at V and 0 bases at J; junction bases unmatched: 6.